A selection of T cell receptor beta chains follows, all from one sample in a study of blood T cell repertoires in COVID-19. Here immunoSEQ multiplex PCR was the method, and the copy in TCRdb shows in-frame clones only, minus some. Here the sample spans under 300,000 clones, approximately 78% being singletons. Specimen: peripheral blood. The receptor source for this set is a woman aged 18-30 years with acute or convalescent COVID-19. The CDR3 runs from the conserved cysteine through the conserved F or W. A D gene is named only where the DNA matches it firmly. Size is stated for part of the rows, as once, few or many counts, or as a class when the clone is expanded.

abundance: once; len: 13; d_gene: TRBD1; j_gene: TRBJ1-6; v_gene: TRBV30; CDR3aa: CAWTGGFNSPLHF; CDR3nt: TGTGCCTGGACAGGGGGGTTTAATTCACCCCTCCACTTT
abundance: NA; len: 13; d_gene: NA; j_gene: TRBJ2-1; v_gene: TRBV7-2; CDR3aa: CASSPTRVNEQFF; CDR3nt: TGTGCCAGCAGCCCAACTAGGGTCAATGAGCAGTTCTTC
abundance: NA; len: 14; d_gene: NA; j_gene: TRBJ1-1; v_gene: TRBV6-5; CDR3aa: CASSLYRESTEAFF; CDR3nt: TGTGCCAGCAGTCTGTACAGGGAATCCACTGAAGCTTTCTTT
abundance: NA; len: 13; d_gene: NA; j_gene: TRBJ2-3; v_gene: TRBV5-1; CDR3aa: CASSLARGHTQYF; CDR3nt: TGCGCCAGCAGCTTGGCCAGGGGACATACGCAGTATTTT
abundance: once; len: 15; d_gene: NA; j_gene: TRBJ2-3; v_gene: TRBV5-6; CDR3aa: CASSLLGAGKDTQYF; CDR3nt: TGTGCCAGCAGCCTATTGGGGGCAGGGAAGGATACGCAGTATTTT
abundance: NA; len: 17; d_gene: TRBD2; j_gene: TRBJ2-5; v_gene: TRBV12-5; CDR3aa: CASGKTSGAPLVETQYF; CDR3nt: TGTGCTAGTGGTAAGACTAGCGGGGCACCTCTTGTGGAGACCCAGTACTTC
abundance: NA; len: 17; d_gene: TRBD1; j_gene: TRBJ1-1; v_gene: TRBV3-1/TRBV3-2; CDR3aa: CASSQAPLDRLIAEAFF; CDR3nt: TGTGCCAGCAGCCAGGCCCCCCTGGACAGGCTAATCGCTGAAGCTTTCTTT
abundance: NA; len: 14; d_gene: NA; j_gene: TRBJ2-2; v_gene: TRBV29-1; CDR3aa: CSVVTGGETGELFF; CDR3nt: TGCAGCGTTGTAACAGGGGGGGAAACCGGGGAGCTGTTTTTT
abundance: once; len: 13; d_gene: TRBD2; j_gene: TRBJ2-3; v_gene: TRBV7-2; CDR3aa: CASSSGRLDTQYF; CDR3nt: TGTGCCAGCTCTAGCGGGAGGTTAGATACGCAGTATTTT
abundance: NA; len: 15; d_gene: TRBD2; j_gene: TRBJ2-3; v_gene: TRBV10-1; CDR3aa: CASSPGTSGTDTQYF; CDR3nt: TGCGCCAGCTCTCCCGGGACTAGCGGAACAGATACGCAGTATTTT
abundance: NA; len: 16; d_gene: NA; j_gene: TRBJ1-5; v_gene: TRBV3-1/TRBV3-2; CDR3aa: CASSLAGATGNQPQHF; CDR3nt: TGTGCCAGCAGTCTTGCAGGGGCCACGGGCAATCAGCCCCAGCATTTT
abundance: NA; len: 14; d_gene: TRBD1; j_gene: TRBJ1-3; v_gene: TRBV28; CDR3aa: CASSYRGLGNTIYF; CDR3nt: TGTGCCAGCAGTTACAGGGGGCTGGGAAACACCATATATTTT
abundance: NA; len: 15; d_gene: NA; j_gene: TRBJ1-2; v_gene: TRBV5-1; CDR3aa: CASGAGTDTNYGYTF; CDR3nt: TGCGCCAGCGGCGCGGGGACGGACACTAACTATGGCTACACCTTC
abundance: NA; len: 16; d_gene: TRBD1; j_gene: TRBJ2-5; v_gene: TRBV3-1/TRBV3-2; CDR3aa: CASSQAVTGAQETQYF; CDR3nt: TGTGCCAGCAGCCAAGCCGTAACAGGGGCCCAAGAGACCCAGTACTTC
abundance: NA; len: 16; d_gene: TRBD2; j_gene: TRBJ2-5; v_gene: TRBV28; CDR3aa: CASSGTSGGTQETQYF; CDR3nt: TGTGCCAGCAGCGGGACTAGCGGGGGAACCCAAGAGACCCAGTACTTC
abundance: NA; len: 13; d_gene: NA; j_gene: TRBJ1-6; v_gene: TRBV9; CDR3aa: CASSPYTDSPLHF; CDR3nt: TGTGCCAGCAGCCCTTACACCGATTCACCCCTCCACTTT
abundance: NA; len: 16; d_gene: NA; j_gene: TRBJ2-2; v_gene: TRBV15; CDR3aa: CATSPLSGTNTGELFF; CDR3nt: TGTGCCACCAGCCCTCTTAGCGGCACGAACACCGGGGAGCTGTTTTTT
abundance: NA; len: 15; d_gene: TRBD1; j_gene: TRBJ2-7; v_gene: TRBV5-1; CDR3aa: CASSALTGFSYEQYF; CDR3nt: TGCGCCAGCAGCGCCCTGACAGGGTTCTCCTACGAGCAGTACTTC
abundance: NA; len: 13; d_gene: NA; j_gene: TRBJ1-3; v_gene: TRBV30; CDR3aa: CAWGANSGNTIYF; CDR3nt: TGTGCCTGGGGGGCCAACTCTGGAAACACCATATATTTT
abundance: NA; len: 15; d_gene: NA; j_gene: TRBJ1-1; v_gene: TRBV6-5; CDR3aa: CASNTARGGDTEAFF; CDR3nt: TGTGCCAGCAACACAGCCCGAGGAGGAGACACTGAAGCTTTCTTT
abundance: NA; len: 17; d_gene: NA; j_gene: TRBJ2-3; v_gene: TRBV3-1/TRBV3-2; CDR3aa: CASSQDGGIPSTDTQYF; CDR3nt: TGTGCCAGCAGCCAAGACGGCGGGATCCCTAGCACAGATACGCAGTATTTT
abundance: NA; len: 15; d_gene: NA; j_gene: TRBJ1-2; v_gene: TRBV7-9; CDR3aa: CASSFGVSSNYGYTF; CDR3nt: TGTGCCAGCAGCTTTGGAGTGTCTTCTAACTATGGCTACACCTTC
abundance: NA; len: 16; d_gene: TRBD1; j_gene: TRBJ2-2; v_gene: TRBV23-1; CDR3aa: CASSQTPDRTAGELFF; CDR3nt: TGCGCCAGCAGTCAGACCCCGGACAGGACGGCCGGGGAGCTGTTTTTT
abundance: NA; len: 12; d_gene: NA; j_gene: TRBJ1-1; v_gene: TRBV30; CDR3aa: CAWSVSVTEAFF; CDR3nt: TGTGCCTGGAGTGTATCTGTCACTGAAGCTTTCTTT
abundance: NA; len: 16; d_gene: TRBD1; j_gene: TRBJ2-2; v_gene: TRBV5-1; CDR3aa: CASHRTGGENTGELFF; CDR3nt: TGCGCCAGCCATAGGACAGGGGGCGAAAACACCGGGGAGCTGTTTTTT
abundance: NA; len: 14; d_gene: TRBD1; j_gene: TRBJ2-5; v_gene: TRBV7-8; CDR3aa: CASSWTGRSETQYF; CDR3nt: TGTGCCAGCAGCTGGACAGGGCGTTCAGAGACCCAGTACTTC
abundance: NA; len: 13; d_gene: TRBD2; j_gene: TRBJ2-7; v_gene: TRBV2; CDR3aa: CASTGLAGVEQYF; CDR3nt: TGTGCCAGCACGGGACTAGCGGGAGTGGAGCAGTACTTC
abundance: once; len: 14; d_gene: TRBD1; j_gene: TRBJ1-2; v_gene: TRBV27; CDR3aa: CASSFLTGGGGYTF; CDR3nt: TGTGCCAGCAGTTTCCTAACAGGGGGCGGTGGCTACACCTTC
abundance: few; len: 16; d_gene: TRBD1; j_gene: TRBJ1-2; v_gene: TRBV5-6; CDR3aa: CASRRAGQDPWYGYTF; CDR3nt: TGTGCCAGCAGGCGGGCGGGACAGGACCCTTGGTATGGCTACACCTTC
abundance: NA; len: 16; d_gene: TRBD1; j_gene: TRBJ1-4; v_gene: TRBV4-2; CDR3aa: CASSQAQGASHEKLFF; CDR3nt: TGTGCCAGCAGCCAAGCGCAGGGGGCGAGTCATGAAAAACTGTTTTTT
abundance: NA; len: 17; d_gene: NA; j_gene: TRBJ2-7; v_gene: TRBV19; CDR3aa: CASSILSRDSPSYEQYF; CDR3nt: TGTGCCAGTAGTATTCTGTCCCGGGACTCCCCCTCCTACGAGCAGTACTTC
abundance: NA; len: 15; d_gene: TRBD1; j_gene: TRBJ2-7; v_gene: TRBV7-6; CDR3aa: CASSPGQDSSYEQYF; CDR3nt: TGTGCCAGCAGCCCCGGACAGGATAGCTCCTACGAGCAGTACTTC
abundance: NA; len: 14; d_gene: TRBD1; j_gene: TRBJ1-2; v_gene: TRBV27; CDR3aa: CASSGWTGVGGYTF; CDR3nt: TGTGCCAGCAGTGGATGGACAGGGGTAGGAGGCTACACCTTC